Below are 2 T cell receptor beta chains sequenced from a single sample in a study of T cells in Graves' hyperthyroidism and ophthalmopathy (dated by TCRdb to between 2019 and 2020). Receptor amplification or capture employed multiplex PCR. TCRdb records Illumina HiSeq 2000 as the sequencer. Amplification of TCR beta CDR3 regions was carried out from RNA transcripts. For the first round of RT-PCR on the TCR CDR3, the HTBI primer set was used together with the Qiagen OneStep RT-PCR kit. Clones were called with MiXCR by TCRdb after fastp trimmed the public reads at Q25, and only in-frame beta chains were retained. Identical CDR3 protein sequences are pooled into one entry, listed with their most common genes and DNA. The sample table contains hundreds of thousands of distinct CDR3 sequences; only one count was recorded for about a fifth of them. The top ten hold under 35% of the sample. Material: blood. The receptors derive from a man under 40 with Graves' ophthalmopathy.

The V call is TRBV20-1, the J call TRBJ2-1; 7 nucleotides match TRBD2. This CDR3 is built from 14 residues. The germline V gene encodes CDR1 DFQATT and CDR2 SNEGSKA (reference sequence). The V and J ends lost 5 bases and 4 bases, in that order; junction bases with no gene match: 8. The CDR3 reads CSASPGLDYNEQFF. CDR3 coding DNA: TGCAGTGCTTCGCCCGGACTAGATTACAATGAGCAGTTCTTC.

This clonotype was detected many times. The chain combines TRBV2 with TRBJ1-4; 10 positions agree with TRBD1. The CDR3 consists of 15 residues. Looked up from germline, CDR1 is SNHLY and CDR2 is FYNNEI. Trimming cost V 6 bases and J 8 bases; bases outside gene matches: 9. The CDR3: CASRAIGTGVEKLFF. CDR3 DNA: TGTGCCAGCAGAGCCATCGGGACAGGGGTAGAAAAACTGTTTTTT.